Listed here are 3 T cell receptor beta chains from one sample, sequenced in a study of blood T cell repertoires in COVID-19. Only in-frame clones appear in the TCRdb table, and some are missing; sequencing was by immunoSEQ multiplex PCR. The sample lists roughly 360,000 clones, roughly 88% occurring once. The sample consisted of PBMCs or T cells enriched from blood (not recorded which). The receptors originated from a woman in her 30s with acute COVID-19.

The chain employs TRBV5-1 and TRBJ2-3, with D perhaps TRBD1 (6 bases). Germline values: CDR1 SGHRS, CDR2 YFSETQ. CDR3 size: 12 residues. V lost 0 bases, J lost 14 bases, and 13 bases lay in between. CDR3 residues: CASSLGSEQGYF. CDR3 coding DNA: TGCGCCAGCAGCTTGGGATCTGAACAGGGGTATTTT. The complete variable domain, with remaining parts taken from reference TRBV5-1 and TRBJ2-3, reads KAGVTQTPRYLIKTRGQQVTLSCSPISGHRSVSWYQQTPGQGLQFLFEYFSETQRNKGNFPGRFSGRQFSNSRSEMNVSTLELGDSALYLCASSLGSEQGYFGPGTRLTVL.

This chain joins TRBV27 and TRBJ1-2; 11 nucleotides match TRBD1. The V gene end was trimmed by 5 bases and the J gene end by 7 bases; junction bases not matched to a gene: 15. Germline V lookup: CDR1 MNHEY, CDR2 SMNVEV (reference sequence). The CDR3 consists of 17 residues. CDR3 in amino acids: CASSLPNGPDRGLGYTF. The CDR3 bases are TGTGCCAGCAGTCTACCAAACGGACCGGACAGGGGGCTTGGCTACACCTTC.

For this clone: In the same sample, other DNA sequences code for this CDR3. V usage is TRBV18 and J usage is TRBJ1-1, with 9 nucleotides matching TRBD1. The CDR3 has 15 amino acids. Germline assignment: CDR1 KGHSH and CDR2 LQKENI. The junction had 4 bases not matched to a gene; V was cut back by 4 bases and J by 1 base. CDR3 DNA: TGTGCCAGCTCACTGGGACAGGGTGGGAACACTGAAGCTTTCTTT. This sequence encodes CASSLGQGGNTEAFF.